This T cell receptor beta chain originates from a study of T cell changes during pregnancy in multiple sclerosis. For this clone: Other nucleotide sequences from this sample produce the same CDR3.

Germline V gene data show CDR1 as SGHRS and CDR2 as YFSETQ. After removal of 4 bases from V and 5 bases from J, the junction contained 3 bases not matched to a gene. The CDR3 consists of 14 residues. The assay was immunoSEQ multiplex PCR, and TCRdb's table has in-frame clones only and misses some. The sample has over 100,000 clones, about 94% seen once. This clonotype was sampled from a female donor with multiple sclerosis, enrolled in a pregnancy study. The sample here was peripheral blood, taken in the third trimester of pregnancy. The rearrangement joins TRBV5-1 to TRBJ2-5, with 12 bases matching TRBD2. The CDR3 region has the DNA TGCGCCAGCAGCCCCGGACTAGCGGGGGAGACCCAGTACTTC. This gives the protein CASSPGLAGETQYF.